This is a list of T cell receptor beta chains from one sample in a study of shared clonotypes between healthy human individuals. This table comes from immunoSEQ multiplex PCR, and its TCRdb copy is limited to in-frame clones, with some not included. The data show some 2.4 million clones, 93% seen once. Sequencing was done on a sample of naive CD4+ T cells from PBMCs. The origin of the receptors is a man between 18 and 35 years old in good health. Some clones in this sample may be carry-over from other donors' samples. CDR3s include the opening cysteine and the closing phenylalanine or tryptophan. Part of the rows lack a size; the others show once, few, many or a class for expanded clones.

cdr3_aa: CAISRLAGGGNEQFF
v_call: TRBV10-3
j_call: TRBJ2-1
clone_size: once

cdr3_aa: CASSETGTVSGNTIYF
v_call: TRBV5-6
j_call: TRBJ1-3
clone_size: NA

cdr3_aa: CASKPIGGETQYF
v_call: TRBV27
j_call: TRBJ2-5
clone_size: once

cdr3_aa: CASLPGPARPFYEQYF
v_call: TRBV28
j_call: TRBJ2-7
clone_size: NA

cdr3_aa: CASSSPGSTDTQYF
v_call: TRBV28
j_call: TRBJ2-3
clone_size: once

cdr3_aa: CASSRTGNYGYTF
v_call: TRBV11-2
j_call: TRBJ1-2
clone_size: NA

cdr3_aa: CASSLLGRVNTEAFF
v_call: TRBV5-6
j_call: TRBJ1-1
clone_size: NA

cdr3_aa: CASSPGTYYPQDTQYF
v_call: TRBV5-1
j_call: TRBJ2-3
clone_size: NA

cdr3_aa: CASSSPGTAYEQYF
v_call: TRBV6-6
j_call: TRBJ2-7
clone_size: NA

cdr3_aa: CASSKGQGDEKLFF
v_call: TRBV5-1
j_call: TRBJ1-4
clone_size: few

cdr3_aa: CASSLRLAGPYEQYF
v_call: TRBV27
j_call: TRBJ2-7
clone_size: NA

cdr3_aa: CASSLDSGRAGDEQFF
v_call: TRBV7-8
j_call: TRBJ2-1
clone_size: NA

cdr3_aa: CASSEGWNQPQHF
v_call: TRBV10-1
j_call: TRBJ1-5
clone_size: few

cdr3_aa: CASSSADLLSYEQYF
v_call: TRBV19
j_call: TRBJ2-7
clone_size: NA

cdr3_aa: CASSFGQVDTQYF
v_call: TRBV7-9
j_call: TRBJ2-3
clone_size: NA

cdr3_aa: CASSQVPGTDTQYF
v_call: TRBV4-2
j_call: TRBJ2-3
clone_size: NA

cdr3_aa: CASSLPRQGISTDTQYF
v_call: TRBV5-1
j_call: TRBJ2-3
clone_size: NA

cdr3_aa: CASPPEVRWGNQPQHF
v_call: TRBV27
j_call: TRBJ1-5
clone_size: few

cdr3_aa: CASSPGQATDTQYF
v_call: TRBV5-1
j_call: TRBJ2-3
clone_size: NA

cdr3_aa: CASSQPWTATSSVVNREQFF
v_call: TRBV4-1
j_call: TRBJ2-1
clone_size: NA

cdr3_aa: CASRPLGRAGEQYF
v_call: TRBV6-1
j_call: TRBJ2-7
clone_size: NA

cdr3_aa: CASRLPSPYTDTQYF
v_call: TRBV28
j_call: TRBJ2-3
clone_size: NA

cdr3_aa: CASSRTTGALTEAFF
v_call: TRBV7-2
j_call: TRBJ1-1
clone_size: NA

cdr3_aa: CAWSVRRTGGLTYEQYF
v_call: TRBV30
j_call: TRBJ2-7
clone_size: once

cdr3_aa: CASSMENRGYEQYF
v_call: TRBV19
j_call: TRBJ2-7
clone_size: NA

cdr3_aa: CASTDRGGQNTEAFF
v_call: TRBV2
j_call: TRBJ1-1
clone_size: once

cdr3_aa: CASRDGNYGYTF
v_call: TRBV28
j_call: TRBJ1-2
clone_size: NA

cdr3_aa: CASSLSESGGSYEQYF
v_call: TRBV11-3
j_call: TRBJ2-7
clone_size: NA

cdr3_aa: CASSLTPRVGSNQPQHF
v_call: TRBV5-7
j_call: TRBJ1-5
clone_size: NA

cdr3_aa: CASMLAGGNTGELFF
v_call: TRBV5-1
j_call: TRBJ2-2
clone_size: once

cdr3_aa: CASSLGPSGSSEQYF
v_call: TRBV5-1
j_call: TRBJ2-7
clone_size: once

cdr3_aa: CASSYLSRGPLRSGNTIYF
v_call: TRBV28
j_call: TRBJ1-3
clone_size: NA

cdr3_aa: CASSLDRGPSEEGYTF
v_call: TRBV5-1
j_call: TRBJ1-2
clone_size: NA

cdr3_aa: CASSSGAFNYGYTF
v_call: TRBV7-2
j_call: TRBJ1-2
clone_size: NA

cdr3_aa: CASRRRESGNEQFF
v_call: TRBV6-1
j_call: TRBJ2-1
clone_size: NA

cdr3_aa: CASRSGPHLSYEQYF
v_call: TRBV6-1
j_call: NA
clone_size: NA

cdr3_aa: CASSLEGLAEVNTGELFF
v_call: TRBV7-2
j_call: TRBJ2-2
clone_size: NA

cdr3_aa: CASSPVFGVNTEAFF
v_call: TRBV6-4
j_call: TRBJ1-1
clone_size: NA

cdr3_aa: CASSQTGGATYEQYF
v_call: TRBV28
j_call: TRBJ2-7
clone_size: NA

cdr3_aa: CASSLSYNEQFF
v_call: TRBV14
j_call: TRBJ2-1
clone_size: NA

cdr3_aa: CASSLTGGLGGYTF
v_call: TRBV27
j_call: TRBJ1-2
clone_size: once

cdr3_aa: CASSLHTGTNLGADTQYF
v_call: TRBV5-1
j_call: TRBJ2-3
clone_size: NA

cdr3_aa: CASSLDLRAGSGNTIYF
v_call: TRBV5-1
j_call: TRBJ1-3
clone_size: NA

cdr3_aa: CASSITGGGGRYGYTF
v_call: TRBV19
j_call: TRBJ1-2
clone_size: NA

cdr3_aa: CASSLLGQGGEKLFF
v_call: TRBV5-1
j_call: TRBJ1-4
clone_size: NA

cdr3_aa: CASSRGRWNSPLHF
v_call: TRBV6-5
j_call: TRBJ1-6
clone_size: once

cdr3_aa: CSVFGTLWGYNEQFF
v_call: TRBV29-1
j_call: TRBJ2-1
clone_size: NA

cdr3_aa: CASNNREGAFF
v_call: TRBV19
j_call: TRBJ1-1
clone_size: NA